The T cell receptor beta chain described here comes from a study of T cells in Graves' hyperthyroidism and ophthalmopathy. The source material, RNA transcripts, was used to amplify TCR beta CDR3 regions. A first-round RT-PCR of the TCR CDR3 used the HTBI primer set. TCRdb used MiXCR to reprocess the multiplex PCR reads, holding one entry per CDR3 protein. Of fewer than 650,000 distinct CDR3 sequences in the sample, 14% to 15% were seen once. Diagnostic decisions used clinical symptoms, serum thyroxine and TRAb, thyroid ultrasound and orbital computed tomography. The source of the PBMCs was more than 9.5 ml of fresh peripheral blood. The source is a woman in her 40s with Graves' ophthalmopathy. Sequencing was carried out using blood.

CDR3 nucleotide sequence: TGTGCCAGCAGCTGGACTAGCGGGAGTACGGCTTCCGGCACAGATACGCAGTATTTT. Translated, it gives CASSWTSGSTASGTDTQYF. This chain connects TRBV21-1 to TRBJ2-3; TRBD2, the D gene given by the table, was not confirmed from the DNA. TRBV21-1 corresponds to a pseudogene. The CDR3 sequence is 19 residues long.